Below are 11 T cell receptor beta chains sequenced from a single sample in a study of beta chain features in type 1 diabetes. Overall study results and limits: A moderate, significant TCRB CDR3 shortening appeared in type 1 diabetes across four CD4+ subsets.

The antigens of these receptors remain unknown. Expressed TCRB transcripts were sequenced because the entire RNA isolate underwent reverse transcription. The protocol was immunoSEQ multiplex PCR, while the TCRdb copy is restricted to in-frame clones and leaves out a portion. The table includes a few hundred thousand clones, around 24% detected once. Material: naive CD4+ T cells from blood. These receptors all come from a woman aged 25 to 39 with type 1 diabetes.

This clone was picked up a small number of times. The chain carries TRBV4-2 and TRBJ2-2; no definite D call. CDR1 and CDR2 (germline): LGHNA, YNFKEQ. Trimming took 3 bases from V and 2 from J, leaving 7 bases between them. This CDR3 is built from 14 residues. This CDR3 is CASSHSPNTGELFF. CDR3 DNA sequence: TGTGCCAGCAGCCACAGTCCCAACACCGGGGAGCTGTTTTTT.

This rearrangement joins TRBV5-1 to TRBJ1-2; perhaps TRBD1 as D (5 bases). Germline V CDR1 and CDR2: SGHRS, YFSETQ. The ends were cut back, 3 bases at V and 6 bases at J, with 15 bases in the middle. The CDR3 has 14 residues. For the CDR3, the DNA is TGCGCCAGCAGCTCCGACAGCCCGAGACATGGCTACACCTTC. It translates to CASSSDSPRHGYTF.

This chain links TRBV29-1 with TRBJ1-4; no clear D gene. The V gene's germline CDR1 is SQVTM and CDR2 ANQGSEA. Between the trimmed V and J ends, which lost 1 base and 4 bases, there was a span of 7 bases. The CDR3 spans 13 residues. CDR3 in DNA: TGCAGCGTTGAAGGGGGAGGTAATGAAAAACTGTTTTTT. Protein: CSVEGGGNEKLFF. The variable domain in full, completed from reference TRBV29-1 and TRBJ1-4, reads SAVISQKPSRDICQRGTSLTIQCQVDSQVTMMFWYRQQPGQSLTLIATANQGSEATYESGFVIDKFPISRPNLTFSTLTVSNMSPEDSSIYLCSVEGGGNEKLFFGSGTQLSVL.

This clone appeared a few times. V and J are TRBV10-3 and TRBJ1-1; TRBD1 is a possible D gene (6 bases). The CDR3 is 13 amino acids. V was shortened by 2 bases and J by 6 bases, with 10 bases between the two germline ends. Germline assignment: CDR1 ENHRY and CDR2 SYGVKD. For the CDR3, the DNA is TGTGCCATCAGTGAGATTGGGGGCCCTGAAGCTTTCTTT. Protein: CAISEIGGPEAFF.

J is TRBJ2-7 and V is TRBV29-1; the D gene is possibly TRBD1 (6 bases). The germline V and J ends were trimmed by 4 bases and 2 bases, with 12 bases remaining between them. There are 13 residues in the CDR3. Germline CDR1 SQVTM, CDR2 ANQGSEA. In DNA form, the CDR3 reads TGCAGCGTTGGAGATACAGGGACCTACGAGCAGTACTTC. Its protein product is CSVGDTGTYEQYF.

The chain's CDR3 is CASSLGQGAYEQFF. The CDR3 DNA reads as TGCGCCAGCAGCCTCGGACAGGGGGCCTATGAGCAGTTCTTC. The V and J genes are TRBV5-1 and TRBJ2-1; TRBD1 matches at 11 bases. Germline V lookup: CDR1 SGHRS, CDR2 YFSETQ. The junction had 5 bases not matched to a gene; V was cut back by 4 bases and J by 8 bases. The CDR3 contains 14 residues.

V is TRBV29-1 and J is TRBJ2-2; 7 bases map to TRBD1. V gave up 6 bases and J gave up 5 bases; unmatched junction bases: 12. CDR1 SQVTM and CDR2 ANQGSEA come from the germline V gene. This CDR3 is built from 15 residues. The CDR3 DNA follows: TGCAGCGTCGCCCATAACTGGGACAGTACCGGGGAGCTGTTTTTT. As protein: CSVAHNWDSTGELFF.

There are a few counts of this clone. The rearrangement links TRBV28 to TRBJ2-1; 10 bases are a match to TRBD2. Per the germline V gene, CDR1 is MDHEN and CDR2 is SYDVKM. Trimming took 4 bases from V and 5 from J; bases not matched to a gene: 5. The CDR3 totals 15 residues. This chain's CDR3 is CASSSSGSRNNEQFF. The CDR3 DNA is TGTGCCAGCAGTTCTAGCGGGAGTCGGAACAATGAGCAGTTCTTC.

The chain has TRBV6-1 and TRBJ2-5; D might be TRBD1 (6 bases). Trimming shortened V by 0 bases and J by 7 bases, and 15 bases separated the two germline ends. Germline V CDR1 and CDR2: MNHNS, SASEGT. CDR3 length: 15 residues. In nucleotides, the CDR3 is TGTGCCAGCAGTGAAGCGTCACAGGGCGATACGACCCAGTACTTC. It yields the protein CASSEASQGDTTQYF.

This chain connects TRBV4-1 to TRBJ2-3, with 7 bases fitting TRBD2. Germline V lookup: CDR1 MGHRA, CDR2 YSYEKL. V dropped 4 bases and J dropped 2; count of bases not matched to a gene: 9. This CDR3 is built from 16 residues. The CDR3 loop is CASSRENRDYTDTQYF. The CDR3 nucleotides are TGCGCCAGCAGCCGGGAAAACCGGGACTACACAGATACGCAGTATTTT.

This clone was seen a handful of times. This chain links TRBV27 with TRBJ2-7; TRBD2 might be the D (6 bases). The CDR3 is 14 amino acids. The V gene lost 5 bases and the J gene lost 0 bases, with 11 bases spanning the gap. The germline gives CDR1 MNHEY, CDR2 SMNVEV (reference sequence). This CDR3 is CASSKEGSSYEQYF. The CDR3 coding sequence is TGTGCCAGCAGTAAGGAGGGTAGCTCCTACGAGCAGTACTTC.